The clone carrying this T cell receptor beta chain was seen only a few times. Antigen unknown. These data belong to a study of radiation and T cells in renal cell carcinoma. Study-wide context: Nephrectomy followed 15 Gy stereotactic body radiation by 4 weeks.

As to time point: blood 2 weeks post-SBRT. Treatment of the sample: 15 Gy SBRT to primary tumor, nephrectomy 4 weeks later. Clear cell pathology was present in this patient's renal cell carcinoma. The CDR3 extends over 13 amino acids. Germline V gene lookup returns CDR1 GTSNPN and CDR2 SVGIG (reference sequence). Trimming shortened V by 5 bases and J by 3 bases, and 13 bases separated the two germline ends. Whole-study findings and limits: Without pretreatment biopsies, baseline tumor clonotype presence was undetermined. In blood, top tumor clones expanded by 2 weeks, shrinking by 4.

The repertoire was sequenced with immunoSEQ multiplex PCR; TCRdb's copy has only in-frame clones and lacks some. The data show about 130,000 clones, with around 89% seen just once and 5% to 6% held by the top ten. Specimen: blood, collected from a patient whose treatment included radiotherapy and nephrectomy. The TCR sequence derives from a woman in her 70s with renal cell carcinoma. The V and J genes are TRBV30 and TRBJ1-1; tentative D call: TRBD1 (5 bases). CDR3 DNA sequence: TGTGCCTGGCGACCTCGGGGGGACACTGAAGCTTTCTTT. Encoded protein: CAWRPRGDTEAFF.